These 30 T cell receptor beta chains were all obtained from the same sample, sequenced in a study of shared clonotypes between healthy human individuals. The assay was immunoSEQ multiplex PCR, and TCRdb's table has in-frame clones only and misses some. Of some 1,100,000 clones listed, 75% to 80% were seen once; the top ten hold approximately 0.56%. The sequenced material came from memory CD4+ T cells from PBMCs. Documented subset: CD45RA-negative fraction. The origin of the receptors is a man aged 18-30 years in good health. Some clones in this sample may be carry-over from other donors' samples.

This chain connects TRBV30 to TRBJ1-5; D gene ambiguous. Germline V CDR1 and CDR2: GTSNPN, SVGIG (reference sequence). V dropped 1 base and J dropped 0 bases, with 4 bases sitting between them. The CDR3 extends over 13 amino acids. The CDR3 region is CAWSGHSNQPQHF. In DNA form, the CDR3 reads TGTGCCTGGAGTGGCCATAGCAATCAGCCCCAGCATTTT. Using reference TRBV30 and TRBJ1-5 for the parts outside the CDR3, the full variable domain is SQTIHQWPATLVQPVGSPLSLECTVEGTSNPNLYWYRQAAGRGLQLLFYSVGIGQISSEVPQNLSASRPQDRQFILSSKKLLLSDSGFYLCAWSGHSNQPQHFGDGTRLSIL.

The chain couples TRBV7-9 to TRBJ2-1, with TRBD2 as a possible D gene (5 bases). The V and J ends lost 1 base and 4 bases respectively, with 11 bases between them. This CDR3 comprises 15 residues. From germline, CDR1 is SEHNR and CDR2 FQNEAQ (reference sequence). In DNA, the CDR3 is TGTGCCAGCAGCTTAGGGAGCGGCACTTACAATGAGCAGTTCTTC. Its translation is CASSLGSGTYNEQFF.

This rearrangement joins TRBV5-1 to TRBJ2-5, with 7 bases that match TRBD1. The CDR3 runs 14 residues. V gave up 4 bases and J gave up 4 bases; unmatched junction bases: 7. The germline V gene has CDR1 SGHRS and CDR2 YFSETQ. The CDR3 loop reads CASSNKTGRETQYF. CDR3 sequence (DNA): TGCGCCAGCAGCAACAAGACAGGGCGAGAGACCCAGTACTTC.

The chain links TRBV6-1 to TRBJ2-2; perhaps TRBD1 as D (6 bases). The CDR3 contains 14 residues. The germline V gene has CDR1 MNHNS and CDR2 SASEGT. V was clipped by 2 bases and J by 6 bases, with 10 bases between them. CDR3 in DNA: TGTGCCAGCAGTGAACCAGGGGCGTCCGGGGAGCTGTTTTTT. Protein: CASSEPGASGELFF.

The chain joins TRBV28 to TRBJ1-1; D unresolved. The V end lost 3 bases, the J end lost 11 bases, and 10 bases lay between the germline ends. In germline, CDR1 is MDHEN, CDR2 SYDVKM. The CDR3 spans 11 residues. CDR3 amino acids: CASSLDRSAFF. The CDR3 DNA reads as TGTGCCAGCAGTTTGGACCGTTCGGCTTTCTTT.

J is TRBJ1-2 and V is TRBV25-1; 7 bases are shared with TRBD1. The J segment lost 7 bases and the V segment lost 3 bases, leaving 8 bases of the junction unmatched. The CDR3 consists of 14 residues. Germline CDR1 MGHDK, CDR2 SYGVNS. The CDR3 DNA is TGTGCCAGCAGTGAGGGAGGGGGCGCAGGTGGCTACACCTTC. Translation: CASSEGGGAGGYTF.

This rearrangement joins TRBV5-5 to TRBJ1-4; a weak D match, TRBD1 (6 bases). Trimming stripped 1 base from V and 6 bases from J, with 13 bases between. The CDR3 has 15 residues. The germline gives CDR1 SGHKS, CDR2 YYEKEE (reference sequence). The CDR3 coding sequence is TGTGCCAGCAGCTTGAGTGGGACAACGGATGAAAAACTGTTTTTT. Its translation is CASSLSGTTDEKLFF.

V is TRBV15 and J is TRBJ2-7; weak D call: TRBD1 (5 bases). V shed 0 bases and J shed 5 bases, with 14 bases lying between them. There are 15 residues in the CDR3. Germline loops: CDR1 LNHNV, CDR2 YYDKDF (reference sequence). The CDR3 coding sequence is TGTGCCACCAGCAGAGATGGGCAGGGTTCTGACGAGCAGTACTTC. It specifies CATSRDGQGSDEQYF. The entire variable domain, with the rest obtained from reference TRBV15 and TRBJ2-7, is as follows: DAMVIQNPRYQVTQFGKPVTLSCSQTLNHNVMYWYQQKSSQAPKLLFHYYDKDFNNEADTPDNFQSRRPNTSFCFLDIRSPGLGDTAMYLCATSRDGQGSDEQYFGPGTRLTVT.

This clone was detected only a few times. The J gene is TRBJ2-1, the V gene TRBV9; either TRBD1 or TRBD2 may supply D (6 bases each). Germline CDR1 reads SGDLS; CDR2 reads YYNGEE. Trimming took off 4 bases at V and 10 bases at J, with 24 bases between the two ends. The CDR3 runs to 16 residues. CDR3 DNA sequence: TGTGCCAGCAGCTCCAACCCCGGGGGCCTGACGCTCGAGCAGTTCTTC. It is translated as CASSSNPGGLTLEQFF.

The CDR3 spells CASSRVTAGGEPPQHF. DNA of the CDR3: TGTGCCAGCAGCCGTGTAACGGCAGGGGGCGAGCCGCCCCAGCATTTT. The chain recombines TRBV4-2 with TRBJ1-5, with 8 bases fitting TRBD1. This CDR3 is built from 16 residues. The germline V gene encodes CDR1 LGHNA and CDR2 YNFKEQ. V was clipped by 4 bases and J by 9 bases; unmatched bases: 14.

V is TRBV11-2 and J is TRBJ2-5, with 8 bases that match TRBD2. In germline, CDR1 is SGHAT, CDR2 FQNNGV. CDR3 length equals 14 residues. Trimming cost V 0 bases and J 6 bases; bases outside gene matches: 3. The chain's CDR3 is CASSLDRGGKTQYF. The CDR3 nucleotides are TGTGCCAGCAGCTTAGATCGGGGGGGAAAGACCCAGTACTTC.

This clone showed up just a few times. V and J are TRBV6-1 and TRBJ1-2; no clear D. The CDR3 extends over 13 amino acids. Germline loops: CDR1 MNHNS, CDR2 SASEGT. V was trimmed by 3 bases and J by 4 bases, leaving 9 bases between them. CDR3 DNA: TGTGCCAGCAGTGAGGCAGGCTTCTATGGCTACACCTTC. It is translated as CASSEAGFYGYTF.

CDR3: CSGRQGFFTDTQYF. The CDR3 bases are TGCAGCGGGAGACAGGGGTTTTTTACAGATACGCAGTATTTT. V is TRBV29-1 and J is TRBJ2-3, with 8 bases lining up with TRBD1. The CDR3 length is 14 residues. Germline CDR1 and CDR2: SQVTM and ANQGSEA. The ends lost 7 bases at V and 3 bases at J; junction bases unmatched: 9.

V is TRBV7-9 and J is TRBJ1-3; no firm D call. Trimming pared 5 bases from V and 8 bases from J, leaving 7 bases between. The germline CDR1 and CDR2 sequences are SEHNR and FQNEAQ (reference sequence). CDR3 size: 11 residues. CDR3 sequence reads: CASSPGDTIYF. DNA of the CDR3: TGTGCCAGCAGCCCCGGAGACACCATATATTTT.

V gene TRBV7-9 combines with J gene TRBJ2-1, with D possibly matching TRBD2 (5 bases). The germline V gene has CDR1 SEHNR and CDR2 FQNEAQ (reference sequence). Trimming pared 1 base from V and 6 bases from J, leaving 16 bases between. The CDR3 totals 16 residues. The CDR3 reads CASSLVKADSRNEQFF. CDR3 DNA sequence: TGTGCCAGCAGCTTAGTAAAGGCGGACTCTCGCAATGAGCAGTTCTTC.

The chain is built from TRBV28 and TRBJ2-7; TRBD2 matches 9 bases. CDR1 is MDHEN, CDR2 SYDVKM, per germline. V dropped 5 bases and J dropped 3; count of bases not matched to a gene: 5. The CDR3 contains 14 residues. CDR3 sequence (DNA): TGTGCCAGCAGTCGACTAGCGGAACTCTACGAGCAGTACTTC. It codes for CASSRLAELYEQYF.

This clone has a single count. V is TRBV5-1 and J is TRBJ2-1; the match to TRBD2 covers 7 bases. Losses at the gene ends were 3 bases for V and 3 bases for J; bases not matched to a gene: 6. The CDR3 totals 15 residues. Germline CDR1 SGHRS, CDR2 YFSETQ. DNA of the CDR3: TGCGCCAGCAGCTCCGGGGTAGCGGGCTACAATGAGCAGTTCTTC. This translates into CASSSGVAGYNEQFF.

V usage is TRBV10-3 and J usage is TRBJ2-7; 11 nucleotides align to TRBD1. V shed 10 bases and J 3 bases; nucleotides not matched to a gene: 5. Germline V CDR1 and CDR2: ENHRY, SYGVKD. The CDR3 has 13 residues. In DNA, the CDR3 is TGTGCCACCTCCGGGACAGGGGGCTACGAGCAGTACTTC. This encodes CATSGTGGYEQYF.

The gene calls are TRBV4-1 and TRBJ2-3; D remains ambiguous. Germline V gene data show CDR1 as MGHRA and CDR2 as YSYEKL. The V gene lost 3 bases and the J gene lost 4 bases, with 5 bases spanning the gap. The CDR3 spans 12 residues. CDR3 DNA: TGCGCCAGCAGCCACGGACCAGATACGCAGTATTTT. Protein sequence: CASSHGPDTQYF.

The CDR3 bases are TGCAGCGGGAGTAGGTGGAAAACAGATACGCAGTATTTT. Its protein product is CSGSRWKTDTQYF. The chain combines TRBV29-1 with TRBJ2-3; D remains ambiguous. CDR1 and CDR2 (germline): SQVTM, ANQGSEA. V was cut by 7 bases and J by 3 bases, with 14 bases left in between. The CDR3 totals 13 residues.

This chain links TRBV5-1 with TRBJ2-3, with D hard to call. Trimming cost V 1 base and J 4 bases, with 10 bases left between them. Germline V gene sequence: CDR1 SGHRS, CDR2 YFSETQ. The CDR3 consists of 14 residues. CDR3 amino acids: CASSLTISSDTQYF. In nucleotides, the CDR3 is TGCGCCAGCAGCTTGACCATATCGTCAGATACGCAGTATTTT.

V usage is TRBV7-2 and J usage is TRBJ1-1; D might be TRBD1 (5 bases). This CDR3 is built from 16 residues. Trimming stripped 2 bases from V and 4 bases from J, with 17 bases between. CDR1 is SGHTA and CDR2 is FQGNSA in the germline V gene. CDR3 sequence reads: CASSLQVGPQGTEAFF. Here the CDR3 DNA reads TGTGCCAGCAGCTTACAAGTCGGACCTCAGGGCACTGAAGCTTTCTTT.

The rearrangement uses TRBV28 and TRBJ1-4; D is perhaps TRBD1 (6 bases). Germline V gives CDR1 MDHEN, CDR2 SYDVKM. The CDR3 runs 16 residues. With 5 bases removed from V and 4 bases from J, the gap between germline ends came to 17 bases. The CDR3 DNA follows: TGTGCCAGCAGTCCCTCGGGGGGCGCCCATAATGAAAAACTGTTTTTT. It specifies CASSPSGGAHNEKLFF. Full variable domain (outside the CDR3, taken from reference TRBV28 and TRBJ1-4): DVKVTQSSRYLVKRTGEKVFLECVQDMDHENMFWYRQDPGLGLRLIYFSYDVKMKEKGDIPEGYSVSREKKERFSLILESASTNQTSMYLCASSPSGGAHNEKLFFGSGTQLSVL.

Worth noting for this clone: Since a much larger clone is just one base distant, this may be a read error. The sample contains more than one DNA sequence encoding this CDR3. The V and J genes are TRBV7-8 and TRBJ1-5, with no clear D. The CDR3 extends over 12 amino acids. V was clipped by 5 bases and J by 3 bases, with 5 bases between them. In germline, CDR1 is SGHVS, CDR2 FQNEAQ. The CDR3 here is CASSPANQPQHF. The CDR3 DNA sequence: TGTGCCAGCAGCCCCGCCAATCAGCCCCAGCATTTT.

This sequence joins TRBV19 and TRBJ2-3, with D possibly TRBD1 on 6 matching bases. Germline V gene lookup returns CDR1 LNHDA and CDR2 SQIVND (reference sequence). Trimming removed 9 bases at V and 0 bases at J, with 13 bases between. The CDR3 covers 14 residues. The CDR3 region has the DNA TGTGCCAGCGGACGAGGGGGTAGCACAGATACGCAGTATTTT. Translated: CASGRGGSTDTQYF.

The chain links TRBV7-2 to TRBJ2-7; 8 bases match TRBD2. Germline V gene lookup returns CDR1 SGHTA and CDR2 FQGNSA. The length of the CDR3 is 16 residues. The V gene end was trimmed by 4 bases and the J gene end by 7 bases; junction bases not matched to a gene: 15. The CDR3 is CASSSSSGTRGREQYF. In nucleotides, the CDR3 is TGTGCCAGCAGCTCCTCGTCCGGGACTAGGGGTAGAGAGCAGTACTTC.

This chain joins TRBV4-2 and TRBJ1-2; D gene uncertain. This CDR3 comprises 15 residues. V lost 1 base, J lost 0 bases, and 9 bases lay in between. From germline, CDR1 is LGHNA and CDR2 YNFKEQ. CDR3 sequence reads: CASSQAQNSNYGYTF. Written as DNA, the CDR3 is TGTGCCAGCAGCCAAGCTCAGAACTCTAACTATGGCTACACCTTC.

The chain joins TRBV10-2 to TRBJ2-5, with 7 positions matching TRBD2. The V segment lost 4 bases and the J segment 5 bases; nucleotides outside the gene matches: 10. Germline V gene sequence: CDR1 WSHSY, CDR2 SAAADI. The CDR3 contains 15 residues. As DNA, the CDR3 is TGCGCCAGCAGTGGTCGGCGGGAGCGGTTGGAGACCCAGTACTTC. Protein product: CASSGRRERLETQYF.

The CDR3: CATRSGSGANVLTF. Written as DNA, the CDR3 is TGTGCCACCCGTAGCGGCTCTGGGGCCAACGTCCTGACTTTC. V gene TRBV28 combines with J gene TRBJ2-6; D might be TRBD2 (6 bases). CDR3 length: 14 amino acids. Germline CDR1 reads MDHEN; CDR2 reads SYDVKM. Trimming pared 10 bases from V and 0 bases from J, leaving 10 bases between.

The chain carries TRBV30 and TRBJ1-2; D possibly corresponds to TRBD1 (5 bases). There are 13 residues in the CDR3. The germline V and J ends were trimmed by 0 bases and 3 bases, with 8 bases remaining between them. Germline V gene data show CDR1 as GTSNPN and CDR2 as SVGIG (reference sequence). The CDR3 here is CAWSVPGYYGYTF. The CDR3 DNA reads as TGTGCCTGGAGTGTTCCAGGGTACTATGGCTACACCTTC.